This T cell receptor (beta chain) came from a study of cytomegalovirus exposure and HLA in healthy donors (dated by TCRdb to 2017 to 2019). With respect to the entire study: In an earlier analysis of under 600 of the donors, 250 to 300 Gb of sequence data and just under 120 million unique TCR beta sequences from 150 million to 200 million T cells were reported. An early release covering roughly 640 HLA-typed donors comprised around 300 gigabases of sequencing data and 85 million or so unique TCR sequences. Of the roughly 420 genotyped donors, 80% to 90% were placed in the genetic ancestry cluster associated with self-reported Caucasian donors. The study aimed to test whether signatures of past pathogen exposure could be identified by cataloging public T cell receptors. Using immunosequencing, the study profiled T cell repertoires from 500 to 800 subjects and related those repertoires to cytomegalovirus serostatus. Along with the approximately 700-subject first cohort, a separate validation cohort of around 120 different subjects was used. High-throughput TCR immunosequencing, statistical association of individual TCRs with disease status, and machine learning were combined to predict cytomegalovirus infection status. A later analysis re-examined previously published TCR beta repertoires from 610 or so donors and added high-resolution HLA genotyping to investigate patterns of TCR occurrence. Rather than drawing on any new phenotypic data, the later analysis identified candidate immune exposures from TCR beta sequences and the way those sequences occurred across donors. To decide whether each TCR beta V gene segment behaved as functional or pseudogenic, an earlier analysis of nearly 600 of the donors relied on high-throughput TCR beta sequencing. Donor age, sex, ethnicity and CMV serostatus were compiled alongside the repertoire data. A later genetic analysis took genome-wide SNP genotypes for about 65% of the 666 donors and used that subset as a discovery cohort. Every discovery cohort repertoire had been produced on one sequencing platform. HLA typing included class I and class II loci at four-digit resolution. The number of donors typed differed by locus, with 629-630 for A, B, C, DRB1 and DQB1, roughly 520 for DQA1, 600 to 610 for DPA1, and about 450 for DPB1. Because of strong linkage in the cohort, roughly five DR-DQ haplotypes were treated as single units for association and clustering. Among about 400 genotyped donors of the cohort, an average of around 250,000 unique TCR beta nucleotide sequences was sequenced per donor, of which 15% to 20% were non-productive. General conclusions and limits of the study: Because HLA typing was unavailable for some donors at each locus, only the typed subset was used in association tests. Some IMGT-functional V segments, including TRBV6-2 and TRBV6-3, could not be told apart with the 87-base-pair reads, so those segments were excluded. The study listed 170 or so TCR beta chains as associated with cytomegalovirus. Strong co-occurrence of HLA alleles, especially DR and DQ, made assigning TCR associations to individual alleles difficult. Cytomegalovirus status was reported to be diagnosed by the classifier with high specificity and sensitivity in both the original and validation cohorts. In a later analysis, TCR association rates were found to vary across HLA loci, with the most associated TCRs seen for DRB1 alleles and the fewest for HLA-C alleles. The only immune exposure information available for the cohort was CMV serostatus. Most TCR sequences were seen in very few donors, while some public TCRs were found in many individuals. In a later analysis, HLA-associated TCR beta chains were found to be more clonally expanded and to have lower generation probabilities than equally common non-associated chains. Correlated functional status among segregating V segments might reflect linkage disequilibrium, but an unknown experimental factor could not be ruled out. In this cohort, only TCR beta chains were sequenced, and detectable features were limited by the absence of alpha or paired-chain data. A group of highly shared sequence variants was considered likely to be a technical artifact of the sequencing pipeline. In a later genetic analysis, a missense DCLRE1C variant was associated with V-gene and J-gene trimming of TCR beta chains, and the association was replicated in an independent cohort. Broadly in line with IMGT annotations, most TCR beta V segments showed up in productive rearrangements about 87% or about 30% of the time in an earlier analysis of approximately 640 of the donors. Three of the identified cytomegalovirus-associated TCR beta chains were confirmed in vitro to be specific for cytomegalovirus antigens. A further reported finding was that TCR beta sequences accurately predicted the HLA-A and HLA-B alleles for most subjects in the first cohort. Most CMV-associated TCR beta chains appeared to be HLA-restricted in a later analysis, and the HLA associations seemed to be driven largely by CMV exposure. Presence/absence analyses assumed roughly uniform sequencing depth across donors, an assumption that may not hold. A later genetic analysis reported fewer N-insertions in productive TCRs among donors in an Asian-associated ancestry cluster than the approximately 670-donor mean. Specific HLA alleles were associated with 15,000 to 20,000 TCR beta sequences at a false discovery rate of 0.05 in a later analysis. Because counts were too low, 15 to 20 rarely observed V segments, including chromosome 9 orphons, were left out of the earlier analysis of 587 of the donors. According to the authors, the approach could potentially be generalized to other disease states and immunological phenotypes. According to a later analysis, parvovirus B19, influenza, CMV and Epstein-Barr virus appeared linked to several top co-occurrence clusters.

The cohort comprised some 680 healthy bone marrow donors. All cohort members were sampled while nominally healthy, although unrecorded immune exposures were likely present. The donor was CMV seropositive and was included in the group of 289 seropositive cohort members. Every donor gave a peripheral blood sample, and the peripheral blood mononuclear cells from that sample were used for TCR beta sequencing. The Qiagen DNeasy Blood Extraction Kit was used to extract genomic DNA from the blood cell samples. Concerning this clone itself: Its antigen is not yet known. It has no much larger one-base neighbor in the sample; base qualities were not kept.

Library construction relied on the immunoSEQ multiplex PCR assay. For the multiplex PCR, a mixture combining 60 forward primers for TCR Vbeta segments and 13 reverse primers for TCR Jbeta segments was used. The CDR3 region of rearranged TCR beta genes was amplified from genomic DNA by a multiplex PCR assay. The amplified TCR beta libraries were sequenced on the Illumina HiSeq System as 87-base-pair reads. Under the source paper's analysis protocol: A later analysis tallied 75 million to 95 million unique TCR beta chains across the 650 to 750 repertoires, and 10 million to 11 million of those chains were shared by two or more donors. A nearest-neighbor algorithm error-corrected the raw reads and collapsed the reads into unique sequences, merging closely related sequences to remove PCR and sequencing errors. CDR3 sequences were aligned to IMGT reference sequences to assign V, D and J gene segments. For a sequence to be retained, at least a six-nucleotide match to both a V gene segment and a J gene segment was required. A rearrangement counted as productive if the CDR3 had no stop codons and remained in frame with V and J, and every other rearrangement counted as non-productive. Following IMGT convention, CDR3 was defined as the stretch from the second conserved V-encoded cysteine up to the conserved J-encoded phenylalanine. The earlier analysis of 500 to 650 of the donors excluded any sequence lacking an unambiguous match to a single V gene segment. An earlier analysis of 587 of the donors classified V segments as functional when productive rearrangements were above 56.7% and as segregating when the standard deviation between donors was above 5%. A statistical classification framework was developed to diagnose cytomegalovirus status using the catalog of TCR beta chain sequences. In a later analysis, V and J genes were assigned by comparing TCR nucleotide sequences against IMGT/GENE-DB human TR gene sequences. In a later analysis, CDR3 sequences and most-parsimonious VDJ recombination scenarios were assigned using the TCRdist pipeline. In a later analysis, every TCR beta chain was defined by the combination of its CDR3 amino acid sequence and its V-gene family, and reads without a unique V-gene family were dropped. A later analysis removed 592 highly shared, low-generation-probability nucleotide sequences to deal with suspected cross-contamination and a sequencing artifact. In a later analysis, a clonal expansion index was calculated for each public chain from normalized within-repertoire ranks of inferred template counts. A later analysis computed generation probabilities with a VDJ recombination model fitted to out-of-frame rearrangements, and checked the results against IGoR. In a later analysis, TCR-TCR, TCR-HLA and TCR-CMV co-occurrence was scored with hypergeometric tests, and a repertoire-size bias correction was applied to TCR pairs. False discovery rates were estimated in a later analysis by permuting HLA or CMV assignments 20 times. A later analysis grouped co-occurring TCRs with DBSCAN, adding TCRdist sequence similarity when clustering within HLA-allele-positive subsets. Repertoires with fewer than 30,000 or more than 120,000 public chains were left out of co-occurrence clustering, as were a handful of repertoires with anomalous nucleotide sharing. As stored in TCRdb, this immuneACCESS dataset retains in-frame rearrangements with V and J assigned. A fraction of the clones does not appear; measured against another copy, unresolved V genes explain less than half of the discrepancy, and the remainder lacks a known reason. V, J and clone size were drawn from that table, and D and trimming were deduced from the DNA. The sample has approximately 140,000 clones on record, over 70% of them singletons. The top ten constitute around 7% of the sample.

For CDR1 and CDR2, the germline V gene lists SGDLS and YYNGEE. Germline trimming: 4 bases from V, 8 bases from J; junction bases outside gene matches: 14. Including the terminal cysteine and phenylalanine, the CDR3 comprises 15 residues. The retained sequence is limited to the CDR3, 45 bases, with the frame set at the first base. The sequence was obtained from a woman in her thirties or forties in good health and CMV-seropositive. Material for sequencing was PBMCs. Recombination joined TRBV9 with TRBJ1-2; the junction holds 7 bases that match TRBD1. The CDR3 has the sequence CASSPQVTGVGGYTF. The sequenced DNA is TGTGCCAGCAGCCCTCAAGTTACAGGGGTAGGCGGCTACACCTTC.